This T cell receptor beta chain comes out of a study of identical twins. Study-wide results and limits: Clonotypes of the beta chain that were abundant in cord blood carried fewer insertions (memory repertoires showed none).

CDR3 length: 13 residues. The V segment lost 4 bases and the J segment 7 bases; nucleotides outside the gene matches: 3. In germline, CDR1 is MDHEN, CDR2 SYDVKM. As concerns this clonotype: The antigen is not known.

A universal primer binding site was introduced by template switching. The final cDNA contained unique molecular identifiers. TCRdb processed the 5' RACE reads anew with MiXCR; each CDR3 protein has one entry. This sample yields around 1.7 million distinct CDR3 sequences, of which 32% are seen a single time; more than 0.25% belongs to the top ten. This chain connects TRBV28 to TRBJ2-7; TRBD2 matches 11 bases. Sequencing input: cord blood. The TCR sequence derives from a newborn girl in good health. DNA of the CDR3: TGTGCCAGCAGTTCTAGCGGGAGGAATGAGCAGTACTTC. This gives the protein CASSSSGRNEQYF.